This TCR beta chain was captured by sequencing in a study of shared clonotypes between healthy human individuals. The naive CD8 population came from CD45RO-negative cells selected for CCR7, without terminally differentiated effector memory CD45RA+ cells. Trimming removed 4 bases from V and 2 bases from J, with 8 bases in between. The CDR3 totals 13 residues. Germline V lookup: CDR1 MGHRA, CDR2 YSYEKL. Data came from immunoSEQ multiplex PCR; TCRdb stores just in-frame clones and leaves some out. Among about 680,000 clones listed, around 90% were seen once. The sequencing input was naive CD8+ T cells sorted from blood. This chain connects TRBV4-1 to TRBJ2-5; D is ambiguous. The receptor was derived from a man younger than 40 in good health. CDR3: CASSLGPQETQYF. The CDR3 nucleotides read TGCGCCAGCAGCCTCGGGCCTCAAGAGACCCAGTACTTC.